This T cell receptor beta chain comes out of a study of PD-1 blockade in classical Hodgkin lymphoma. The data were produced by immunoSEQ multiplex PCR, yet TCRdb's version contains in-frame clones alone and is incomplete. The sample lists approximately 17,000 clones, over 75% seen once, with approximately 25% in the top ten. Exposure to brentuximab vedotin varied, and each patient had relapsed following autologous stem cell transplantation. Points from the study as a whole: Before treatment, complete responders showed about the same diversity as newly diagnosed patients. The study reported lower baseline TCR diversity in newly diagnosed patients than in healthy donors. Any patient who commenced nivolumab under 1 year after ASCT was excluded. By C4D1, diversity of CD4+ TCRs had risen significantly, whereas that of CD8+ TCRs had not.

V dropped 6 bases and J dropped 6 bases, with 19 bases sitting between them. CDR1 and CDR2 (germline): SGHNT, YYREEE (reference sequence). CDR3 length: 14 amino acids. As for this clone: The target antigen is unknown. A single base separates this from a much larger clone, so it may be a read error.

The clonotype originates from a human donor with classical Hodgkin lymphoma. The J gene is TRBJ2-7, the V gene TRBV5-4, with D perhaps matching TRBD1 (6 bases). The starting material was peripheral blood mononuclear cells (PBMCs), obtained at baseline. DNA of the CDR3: TGTGCCAGCACCGTCTCGGGACAAATTAGCGAGCAGTACTTC. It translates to CASTVSGQISEQYF.